Presented here are 22 T cell receptor beta chains from one specimen sequenced in a study of neoadjuvant anti-PD-1 for oral cavity cancer. The table came from immunoSEQ multiplex PCR; TCRdb's copy has only in-frame clones and leaves some out. Of under 10,000 clones listed, over 50% were seen once; the top ten hold over 6.5%. The sample in question was tumor tissue, obtained before nivolumab (anti-PD-1) treatment. Every receptor here comes from a person aged 35-80 years with oral cavity squamous cell carcinoma.

The chain has TRBV28 and TRBJ1-1; D remains ambiguous. V lost 2 bases to trimming and J lost 2 bases, with 6 bases between them. From germline, CDR1 is MDHEN and CDR2 SYDVKM. The CDR3 runs 13 residues. The CDR3 here is CASSLAHNTEAFF. Here the CDR3 DNA reads TGTGCCAGCAGTTTAGCCCACAACACTGAAGCTTTCTTT.

The chain joins TRBV10-3 to TRBJ1-5, with unresolved D. The CDR3 has 12 residues. V lost 2 bases and J lost 4, with 3 bases in between. Germline CDR1 reads ENHRY; CDR2 reads SYGVKD. This CDR3 reads CAISEPNQPQHF. The DNA of the CDR3 is TGTGCCATCAGTGAGCCTAATCAGCCCCAGCATTTT.

The table lists this clone with a count of one. One end of the junction fails to match germline, which may point to a read error. DNA of the CDR3: TGCGCCAGCAGCTTGGGTACGAGCAATCAGTCCCAGCATTTT. Translated, it gives CASSLGTSNQSQHF. V and J are TRBV5-1 and TRBJ1-5; no reliable D call. Germline CDR1 and CDR2: SGHRS and YFSETQ. This CDR3 has 14 residues.

V gene TRBV2 combines with J gene TRBJ1-1; D is possibly TRBD1 (5 bases). Looked up from germline, CDR1 is SNHLY and CDR2 is FYNNEI. V dropped 4 bases and J dropped 0 bases, with 12 bases sitting between them. This CDR3 has 15 amino acids. The CDR3 bases are TGTGCCAGCAGTGGGGTCAGGGTATTGAACACTGAAGCTTTCTTT. Translation: CASSGVRVLNTEAFF. Full variable domain (rest looked up from reference TRBV2 and TRBJ1-1): EPEVTQTPSHQVTQMGQEVILRCVPISNHLYFYWYRQILGQKVEFLVSFYNNEISEKSEIFDDQFSVERPDGSNFTLKIRSTKLEDSAMYFCASSGVRVLNTEAFFGQGTRLTVV.

The chain combines TRBV14 with TRBJ2-2; no definite D call. There are 16 residues in the CDR3. With 1 base removed from V and 8 bases from J, the gap between germline ends came to 17 bases. Germline CDR1 reads SGHDN; CDR2 reads FVKESK. The CDR3 DNA reads TGTGCCAGCAGCCAAGGTCAGGACCAACACCGTGGGGAGCTGTTTTTT. Translated: CASSQGQDQHRGELFF.

In this sample, this clone turned up a few times. The chain has TRBV7-9 and TRBJ2-3; the D gene is possibly TRBD2 (6 bases). Trimming cost V 5 bases and J 4 bases, with 16 bases left between them. CDR1 SEHNR and CDR2 FQNEAQ come from the germline V gene (reference sequence). The CDR3 runs to 15 residues. The CDR3 nucleotides are TGTGCCAGCAGCCCACGAGGAGGGCCCTCAGATACGCAGTATTTT. Encoded protein: CASSPRGGPSDTQYF.

This chain joins TRBV30 and TRBJ2-4, with D perhaps given as TRBD1 or TRBD2 (5 bases each). Looked up from germline, CDR1 is GTSNPN and CDR2 is SVGIG (reference sequence). The CDR3 has 17 residues. The germline V and J ends were trimmed by 5 bases and 2 bases, with 22 bases remaining between them. Here the CDR3 reads CAWSPRGQGISKNIQYF. As DNA, the CDR3 is TGTGCCTGGTCCCCGAGGGGCCAGGGAATTTCCAAAAACATTCAGTACTTC.

The chain couples TRBV12-5 to TRBJ1-1; D gene uncertain. Trimming pared 2 bases from V and 1 base from J, leaving 11 bases between. Germline V gives CDR1 LGHNT, CDR2 FRNRAP. The CDR3 length is 15 residues. CDR3 coding DNA: TGTGCTAGTGGTTTGTTCCCCCCGGGGAACACTGAAGCTTTCTTT. This sequence encodes CASGLFPPGNTEAFF. Full variable domain (remainder filled in from reference TRBV12-5 and TRBJ1-1): DARVTQTPRHKVTEMGQEVTMRCQPILGHNTVFWYRQTMMQGLELLAYFRNRAPLDDSGMPKDRFSAEMPDATLATLKIQPSEPRDSAVYFCASGLFPPGNTEAFFGQGTRLTVV.

This clone was detected only once. This chain uses TRBV28 with TRBJ2-3; a weak D match, TRBD2 (6 bases). V shed 4 bases and J shed 2 bases, with 13 bases lying between them. CDR1 is MDHEN, CDR2 SYDVKM, per germline. This CDR3 is built from 15 residues. This CDR3 is CASSSSGVFTDTQYF. In DNA, the CDR3 is TGTGCCAGCAGTTCCTCGGGGGTTTTCACAGATACGCAGTATTTT.

The CDR3: CASSLGLRTGYNEQYF. The CDR3 DNA reads as TGCGCCAGCAGCCTAGGCCTAAGGACAGGCTACAACGAGCAGTACTTC. J is TRBJ2-7 and V is TRBV4-1, with 7 bases lining up with TRBD1. The germline V gene has CDR1 MGHRA and CDR2 YSYEKL. The V segment lost 4 bases and the J segment 5 bases; nucleotides outside the gene matches: 14. The length of the CDR3 is 16 residues.

This clone was picked up a small number of times. The V and J genes are TRBV2 and TRBJ1-2, with D possibly matching TRBD1 (5 bases). This CDR3 has 13 amino acids. The germline V gene encodes CDR1 SNHLY and CDR2 FYNNEI. The ends were cut back, 5 bases at V and 4 bases at J, with 11 bases in the middle. DNA of the CDR3: TGTGCCAGCAGTATGGGGCGCAGCTATGGCTACACCTTC. This sequence encodes CASSMGRSYGYTF. Full variable domain (outside the CDR3, taken from reference TRBV2 and TRBJ1-2): EPEVTQTPSHQVTQMGQEVILRCVPISNHLYFYWYRQILGQKVEFLVSFYNNEISEKSEIFDDQFSVERPDGSNFTLKIRSTKLEDSAMYFCASSMGRSYGYTFGSGTRLTVV.

The CDR3 region is CASSSETLSTDTQYF. CDR3 nucleotide sequence: TGTGCCAGCTCATCCGAGACCTTAAGCACAGATACGCAGTATTTT. The chain is built from TRBV18 and TRBJ2-3; no clear D gene. Trimming pared 5 bases from V and 0 bases from J, leaving 12 bases between. Germline-derived CDR1 and CDR2 are KGHSH and LQKENI. This CDR3 spans 15 amino acids.

The J gene is TRBJ2-7, the V gene TRBV11-2; D possibly corresponds to TRBD2 (6 bases). Germline values: CDR1 SGHAT, CDR2 FQNNGV. Trimming left V 4 bases short and J 3 bases short, with 16 bases between. This CDR3 region has 15 residues. The CDR3 DNA reads TGTGCCAGCAGCTGGTCGGAGGGTTCCCACTACGAGCAGTACTTC. It encodes CASSWSEGSHYEQYF.

This clone was counted a few times. The J gene is TRBJ2-3, the V gene TRBV11-2, with D perhaps TRBD1 (5 bases). This CDR3 has 14 amino acids. Trimming took off 1 base at V and 5 bases at J, with 10 bases between the two ends. From germline, CDR1 is SGHAT and CDR2 FQNNGV. CDR3 in amino acids: CASSLGTPRDTQYF. In nucleotides, the CDR3 is TGTGCCAGCAGCTTAGGGACACCGAGAGATACGCAGTATTTT.

For the CDR3, the DNA is TGTGCCAGCAGCCGACACGTAGCGGGATCATACGAGCAGTACTTC. This encodes CASSRHVAGSYEQYF. The J gene is TRBJ2-7, the V gene TRBV5-4; 8 bases are a match to TRBD2. The length of the CDR3 is 15 residues. V dropped 4 bases and J dropped 4; count of bases not matched to a gene: 10. Germline CDR1 and CDR2: SGHNT and YYREEE (reference sequence).

This clone was counted once. The chain joins TRBV28 to TRBJ2-4; TRBD1 might be the D (6 bases). CDR3 length: 19 amino acids. Germline-derived CDR1 and CDR2 are MDHEN and SYDVKM. Trimming stripped 9 bases from V and 0 bases from J, with 27 bases between. CDR3 region: CASKQIGQSENLAKNIQYF. The CDR3 nucleotides are TGTGCCAGTAAGCAAATAGGACAGAGCGAGAATCTAGCCAAAAACATTCAGTACTTC.

The table lists this clone with a few counts. This chain connects TRBV30 to TRBJ1-1; no definite D call. Germline CDR1 reads GTSNPN; CDR2 reads SVGIG (reference sequence). V dropped 0 bases and J dropped 2 bases, with 10 bases sitting between them. This CDR3 has 14 amino acids. CDR3 in DNA: TGTGCCTGGAGTGTAAAACAGATAAACACTGAAGCTTTCTTT. It codes for CAWSVKQINTEAFF.

The J gene is TRBJ2-7, the V gene TRBV9; no firm D call. Trimming pared 4 bases from V and 2 bases from J, leaving 7 bases between. CDR3 length: 12 amino acids. The germline CDR1 and CDR2 sequences are SGDLS and YYNGEE. CDR3 loop: CASSPRAYEQYF. In nucleotides, the CDR3 is TGTGCCAGCAGCCCCCGGGCCTACGAGCAGTACTTC.

The CDR3 DNA follows: TGTGCCAGCAGCCCAATAGCGGATTCCTCCTACGAGCAGTACTTC. Translation: CASSPIADSSYEQYF. The chain is built from TRBV27 and TRBJ2-7, with D tentatively TRBD2 (6 bases). V lost 6 bases, J lost 0 bases, and 15 bases lay in between. The CDR3 covers 15 residues. Germline values: CDR1 MNHEY, CDR2 SMNVEV (reference sequence).

The CDR3 loop is CAWSARAGEKLFF. The CDR3, as DNA: TGTGCCTGGAGTGCCAGGGCCGGCGAAAAACTGTTTTTT. The chain employs TRBV30 and TRBJ1-4; D perhaps matches TRBD1 (5 bases). The V end was cut by 1 base, the J end by 8 bases, with 11 bases between. Germline loops: CDR1 GTSNPN, CDR2 SVGIG (reference sequence). This CDR3 comprises 13 residues.

J is TRBJ1-4 and V is TRBV5-1, with 9 positions matching TRBD1. Trimming at V came to 4 bases and at J to 8 bases, leaving 12 bases not matched to a gene. This CDR3 is built from 16 residues. CDR1 is SGHRS and CDR2 is YFSETQ in the germline V gene. The CDR3 DNA follows: TGCGCCAGCAGCGAACTAACAGGGGGCGGTAGGGAAAAACTGTTTTTT. It codes for CASSELTGGGREKLFF.

The chain employs TRBV7-2 and TRBJ1-4; D perhaps matches TRBD1 (5 bases). Germline values: CDR1 SGHTA, CDR2 FQGNSA. V lost 2 bases to trimming and J lost 8 bases, with 12 bases between them. The CDR3 has 14 amino acids. CDR3 coding DNA: TGTGCCAGCAGCTTATCAGGGTTCCGGGAAAAACTGTTTTTT. Its protein is CASSLSGFREKLFF.